This TCR beta chain is drawn from a study of blood T cell dynamics during melanoma immunotherapy. Study background: Patients with metastatic melanoma got pembrolizumab or nivolumab-ipilimumab as first-line care.

The assay was immunoSEQ multiplex PCR, and TCRdb's table has in-frame clones only and misses some. The sample includes about 17,000 clones, roughly 85% of them seen just once. Germline CDR1 SGHVS, CDR2 FQNEAQ. CDR3 length equals 15 residues. V lost 0 bases, J lost 7 bases, and 5 bases stayed unmatched. The time point denotes: week 3, after first cycle of checkpoint inhibitor. Sampling occurred pretreatment (T0) and at week 3 (W3), after cycle one of checkpoint blockade. This material consisted of blood, taken from a patient treated with checkpoint blockade. The chain uses TRBV7-8 and TRBJ1-2; TRBD1 agrees at 10 bases. This receptor was identified in a human donor with melanoma. The DNA of the CDR3 is TGTGCCAGCAGCTTAGCTGGACAGGGGGTCTCTGGCTACACCTTC. Protein: CASSLAGQGVSGYTF.